This T cell receptor (beta chain) was observed in a study of CD8 T cells in Susac syndrome. Study-level points and caveats: Susac-specific public clones numbered about 16 in total CD8+ repertoires (and about five in CD8+ TEMRA repertoires). CD8+ clones in Susac expanded most in TEMRA cells and active patients.

A remark on this clonotype: Its target is not known.

Reverse transcription of roughly 0.5 to 1 ug RNA was carried out with random hexamers. Each CDR3 protein gets one entry after TCRdb re-called the immunoSEQ multiplex PCR reads with MiXCR. Counted here are around 200,000 distinct CDR3 sequences, 85% to 95% occurring once; the ten biggest clones make up about 0.15%. Unmatched junction bases numbered 9, after V lost 4 bases and J lost 3 bases. The CDR3 has 15 residues. The TCR sequence derives from a human donor with Susac syndrome. The sample was CD8+ T cells from PBMCs. This chain connects TRBV12-3 or TRBV12-4 to TRBJ2-7; the match to TRBD1 covers 7 bases. The CDR3 DNA reads TGTGCCAGCAGTTCCCAGTCCCCAGGGGGCTACGAGCAGTACTTC. This sequence encodes CASSSQSPGGYEQYF.